This TCR beta chain emerged from a study of immune characterization of retroperitoneal liposarcoma. The CDR3 loop spans 16 amino acids. V was cut by 5 bases and J by 4 bases, with 20 bases left in between. The germline gives CDR1 SGHTA, CDR2 FQGNSA. By share, this clonotype ranks as medium-sized (0.01 to 0.1%). Using its own MiXCR run on the PCR reads, TCRdb lists one record per CDR3 protein. The sample yields around 11,000 distinct CDR3 sequences, over 25% seen once. The receptor comes from a male donor with retroperitoneal liposarcoma. V is TRBV7-2 and J is TRBJ2-5, with a tentative D call TRBD1 (6 bases). Sequencing input: tumor tissue. As DNA, the CDR3 is TGTGCCAGCAGCCTCGGGCGAAACAGGGCAACAGAGACCCAGTACTTC. It encodes CASSLGRNRATETQYF.